The 5 T cell receptor beta chains in this list originate from one sample, sequenced in a study of T cells in Graves' hyperthyroidism and ophthalmopathy. RNA transcripts gave rise to amplified TCR beta CDR3 regions. The primer set for the first-round RT-PCR of the TCR CDR3 was HTBI. TCRdb processed the multiplex PCR reads anew with MiXCR; each CDR3 protein has one entry. The sample has about 640,000 distinct CDR3 sequences; around 20% are singletons. Material for sequencing was blood. All receptors come from a man aged 25 to 40 with Graves' ophthalmopathy.

This chain connects TRBV7-9 to TRBJ2-2; 9 nucleotides match TRBD2. This CDR3 has 17 amino acids. CDR1 is SEHNR, CDR2 FQNEAQ, per germline (reference sequence). The V and J ends lost 4 bases and 6 bases, in that order; junction bases with no gene match: 12. The CDR3: CASSWAEMAGGPGELFF. The DNA for the CDR3 is TGTGCCAGCAGCTGGGCCGAGATGGCGGGAGGGCCCGGGGAGCTGTTTTTT.

In this sample, this clonotype turned up many times. The J gene is TRBJ2-2, the V gene TRBV11-2; the D call may be TRBD1 or TRBD2 (5 bases each). Germline V gene data show CDR1 as SGHAT and CDR2 as FQNNGV. CDR3 length: 14 amino acids. Trimming removed 6 bases from V and 4 bases from J, with 12 bases in between. CDR3 coding DNA: TGTGCCAGCAGGTCCGGGGCGACCACCGGGGAGCTGTTTTTT. Amino acids: CASRSGATTGELFF.

This clonotype was counted a single time. This chain connects TRBV10-3 to TRBJ2-1; unclear D gene. CDR1 is ENHRY, CDR2 SYGVKD, per germline. V lost 8 bases and J lost 0, with 11 bases in between. CDR3 size: 14 residues. In DNA, the CDR3 is TGTGCCATCCGGAGTGAGAGCTCCTACAATGAGCAGTTCTTC. It translates to CAIRSESSYNEQFF.

The V and J genes are TRBV9 and TRBJ2-3; 7 positions agree with TRBD2. V shed 4 bases and J 3 bases; nucleotides not matched to a gene: 11. Germline lookup yields CDR1 SGDLS and CDR2 YYNGEE. The CDR3 is made up of 16 amino acids. The CDR3 sequence is CASSPRAGENTDTQYF. The DNA for the CDR3 is TGTGCCAGCAGCCCCCGGGCGGGAGAAAATACAGATACGCAGTATTTT.

This clonotype has a handful of counts. V gene TRBV20-1 combines with J gene TRBJ2-2; 7 nucleotides match TRBD2. The CDR3 runs 13 residues. Germline CDR1 is DFQATT and CDR2 is SNEGSKA (reference sequence). V trimming: 6 bases; J trimming: 7 bases; junction bases outside the gene matches: 8. The CDR3: CSAFWAGDGELFF. The CDR3 region has the DNA TGCAGTGCCTTCTGGGCGGGGGACGGGGAGCTGTTTTTT.